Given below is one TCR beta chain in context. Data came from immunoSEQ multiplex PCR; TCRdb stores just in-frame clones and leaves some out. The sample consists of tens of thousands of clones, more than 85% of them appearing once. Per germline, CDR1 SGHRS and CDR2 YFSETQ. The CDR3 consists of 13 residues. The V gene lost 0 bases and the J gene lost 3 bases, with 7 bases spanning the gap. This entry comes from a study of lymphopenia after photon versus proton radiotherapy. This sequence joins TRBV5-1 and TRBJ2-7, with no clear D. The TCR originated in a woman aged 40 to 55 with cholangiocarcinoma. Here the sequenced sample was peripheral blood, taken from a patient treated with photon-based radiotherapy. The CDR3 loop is CASSLGQLYEQYF. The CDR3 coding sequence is TGCGCCAGCAGCTTGGGGCAGCTCTACGAGCAGTACTTC.